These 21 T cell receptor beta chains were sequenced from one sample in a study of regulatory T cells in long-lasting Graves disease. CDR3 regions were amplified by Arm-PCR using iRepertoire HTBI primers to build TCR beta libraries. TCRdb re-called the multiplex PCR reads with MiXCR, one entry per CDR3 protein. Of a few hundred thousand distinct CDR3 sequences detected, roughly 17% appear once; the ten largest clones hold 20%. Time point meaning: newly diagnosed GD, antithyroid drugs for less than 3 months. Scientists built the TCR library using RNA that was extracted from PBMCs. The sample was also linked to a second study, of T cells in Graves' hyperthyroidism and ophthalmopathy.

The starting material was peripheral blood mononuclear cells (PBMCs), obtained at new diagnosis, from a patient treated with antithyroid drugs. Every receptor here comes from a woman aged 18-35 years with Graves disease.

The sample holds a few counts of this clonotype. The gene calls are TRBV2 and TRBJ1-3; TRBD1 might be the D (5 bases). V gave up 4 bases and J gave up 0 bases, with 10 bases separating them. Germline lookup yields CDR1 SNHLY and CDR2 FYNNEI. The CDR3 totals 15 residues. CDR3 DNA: TGTGCCAGCAGTGCGGGGGGGGGCTCTGGAAACACCATATATTTT. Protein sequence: CASSAGGGSGNTIYF.

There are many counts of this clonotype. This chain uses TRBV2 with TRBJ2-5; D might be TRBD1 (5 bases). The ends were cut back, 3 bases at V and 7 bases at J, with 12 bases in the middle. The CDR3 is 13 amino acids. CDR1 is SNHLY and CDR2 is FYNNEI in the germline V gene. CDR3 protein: CASSEGQGVTQYF. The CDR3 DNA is TGTGCCAGCAGTGAGGGCCAGGGTGTGACCCAGTACTTC.

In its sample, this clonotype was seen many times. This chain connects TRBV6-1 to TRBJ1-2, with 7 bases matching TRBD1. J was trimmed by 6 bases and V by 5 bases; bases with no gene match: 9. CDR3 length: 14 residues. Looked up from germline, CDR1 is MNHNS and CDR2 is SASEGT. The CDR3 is CASSRQGRSDGYTF. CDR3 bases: TGTGCCAGCAGTCGACAGGGTCGTAGCGATGGCTACACCTTC.

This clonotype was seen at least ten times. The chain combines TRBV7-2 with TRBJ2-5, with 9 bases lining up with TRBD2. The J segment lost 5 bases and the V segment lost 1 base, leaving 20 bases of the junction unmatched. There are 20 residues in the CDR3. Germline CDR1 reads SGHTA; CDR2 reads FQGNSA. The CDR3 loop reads CASSLGTPWSASGEGETQYF. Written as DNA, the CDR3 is TGTGCCAGCAGCTTAGGCACGCCTTGGTCGGCTAGCGGGGAGGGGGAGACCCAGTACTTC.

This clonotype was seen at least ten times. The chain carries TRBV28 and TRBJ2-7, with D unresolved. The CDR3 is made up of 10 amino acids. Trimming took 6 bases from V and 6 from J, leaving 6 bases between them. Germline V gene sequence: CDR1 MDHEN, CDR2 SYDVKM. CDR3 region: CASRRFEQYF. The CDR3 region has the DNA TGTGCCAGCAGGAGGTTCGAGCAGTACTTC.

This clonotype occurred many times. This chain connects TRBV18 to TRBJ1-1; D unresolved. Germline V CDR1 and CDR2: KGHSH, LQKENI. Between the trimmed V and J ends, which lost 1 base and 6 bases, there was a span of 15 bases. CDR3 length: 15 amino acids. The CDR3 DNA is TGTGCCAGCTCACCACAGATGGTAAGCAGAGCTGAAGCTTTCTTT. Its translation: CASSPQMVSRAEAFF.

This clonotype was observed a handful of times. The CDR3 coding sequence is TGTGCCATCAGCGCCGAGCGCGGGAATGGCTACACCTTC. Translated: CAISAERGNGYTF. The chain has TRBV10-3 and TRBJ1-2; no clear D. This CDR3 has 13 amino acids. The V gene lost 6 bases and the J gene lost 6 bases, with 14 bases spanning the gap. In germline, CDR1 is ENHRY, CDR2 SYGVKD.

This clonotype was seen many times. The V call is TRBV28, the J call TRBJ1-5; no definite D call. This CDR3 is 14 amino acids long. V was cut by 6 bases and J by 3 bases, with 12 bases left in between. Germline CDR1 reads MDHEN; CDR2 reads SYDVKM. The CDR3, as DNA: TGTGCCAGCAGGACGGACTCCTTCAATCAGCCCCAGCATTTT. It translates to CASRTDSFNQPQHF.

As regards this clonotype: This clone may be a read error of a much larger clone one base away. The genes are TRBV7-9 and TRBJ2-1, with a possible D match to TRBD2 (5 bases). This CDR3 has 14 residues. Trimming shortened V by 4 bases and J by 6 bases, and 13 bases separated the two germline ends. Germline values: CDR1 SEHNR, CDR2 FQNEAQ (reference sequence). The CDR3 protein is CASSWGETSNEQFF. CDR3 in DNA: TGTGCCAGCAGCTGGGGAGAGACTTCCAATGAGCAGTTCTTC.

The CDR3 nucleotides are TGTGCCAGCAGCCGAGGAAGCGGGAGGGGCGCAGATACGCAGTATTTT. It encodes CASSRGSGRGADTQYF. The chain carries TRBV5-4 and TRBJ2-3; 10 bases align to TRBD2. V was clipped by 4 bases and J by 4 bases; unmatched bases: 9. This CDR3 spans 16 amino acids. Per the germline V gene, CDR1 is SGHNT and CDR2 is YYREEE (reference sequence).

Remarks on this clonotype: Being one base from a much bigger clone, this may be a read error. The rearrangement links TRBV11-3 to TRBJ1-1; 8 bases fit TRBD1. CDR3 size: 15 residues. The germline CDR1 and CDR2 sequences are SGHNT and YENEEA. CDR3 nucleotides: TGTGCCAGCAGCCCCGGGACAGGTTGGAACACTGAATCTTTCTTT. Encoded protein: CASSPGTGWNTESFF.

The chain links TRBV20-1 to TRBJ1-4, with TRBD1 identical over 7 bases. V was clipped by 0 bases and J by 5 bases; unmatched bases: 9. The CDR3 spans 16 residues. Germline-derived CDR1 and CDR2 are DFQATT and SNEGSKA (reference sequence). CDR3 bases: TGCAGTGCTAGAGATGAACAGGGGATGTCAAATGAAAAACTGTTTTTT. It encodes CSARDEQGMSNEKLFF.

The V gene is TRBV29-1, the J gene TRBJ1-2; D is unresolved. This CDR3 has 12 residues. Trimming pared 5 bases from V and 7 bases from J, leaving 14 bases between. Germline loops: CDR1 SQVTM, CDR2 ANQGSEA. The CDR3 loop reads CSVRAANFGYTF. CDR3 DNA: TGCAGCGTTCGCGCAGCAAATTTTGGCTACACCTTC.

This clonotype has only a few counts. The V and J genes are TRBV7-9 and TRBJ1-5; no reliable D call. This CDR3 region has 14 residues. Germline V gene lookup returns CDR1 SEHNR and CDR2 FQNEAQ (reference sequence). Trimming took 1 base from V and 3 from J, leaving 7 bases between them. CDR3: CASSLGQYNQPQHF. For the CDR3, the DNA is TGTGCCAGCAGCTTAGGGCAGTACAATCAGCCCCAGCATTTT.

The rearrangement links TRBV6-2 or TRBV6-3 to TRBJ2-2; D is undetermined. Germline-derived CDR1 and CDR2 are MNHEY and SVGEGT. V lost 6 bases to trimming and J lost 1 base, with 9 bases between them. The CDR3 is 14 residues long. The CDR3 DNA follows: TGTGCCAGCAGCGAGACTTTGAACACCGGGGAGCTGTTTTTT. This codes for CASSETLNTGELFF.

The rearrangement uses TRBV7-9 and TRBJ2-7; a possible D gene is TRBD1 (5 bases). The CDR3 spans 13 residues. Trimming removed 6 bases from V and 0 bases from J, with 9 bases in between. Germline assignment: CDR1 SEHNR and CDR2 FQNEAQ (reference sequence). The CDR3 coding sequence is TGTGCCAGCAGTTTCAGGGCCTCCTACGAGCAGTACTTC. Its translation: CASSFRASYEQYF. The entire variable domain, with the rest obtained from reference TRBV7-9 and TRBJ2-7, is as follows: DTGVSQNPRHKITKRGQNVTFRCDPISEHNRLYWYRQTLGQGPEFLTYFQNEAQLEKSRLLSDRFSAERPKGSFSTLEIQRTEQGDSAMYLCASSFRASYEQYFGPGTRLTVT.

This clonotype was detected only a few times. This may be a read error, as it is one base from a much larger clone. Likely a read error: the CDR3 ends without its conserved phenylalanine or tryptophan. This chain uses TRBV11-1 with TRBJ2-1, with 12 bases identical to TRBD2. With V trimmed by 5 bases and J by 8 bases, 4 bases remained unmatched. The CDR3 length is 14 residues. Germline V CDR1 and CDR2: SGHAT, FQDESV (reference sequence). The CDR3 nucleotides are TGTGCCAGCAGCGCGACTAGCGGGAGTCATGAGCAGTTCCTC. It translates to CASSATSGSHEQFL.

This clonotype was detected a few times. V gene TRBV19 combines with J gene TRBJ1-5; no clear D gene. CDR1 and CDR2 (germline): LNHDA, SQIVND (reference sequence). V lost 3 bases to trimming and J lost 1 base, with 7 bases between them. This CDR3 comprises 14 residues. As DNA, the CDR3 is TGTGCCAGTAGTATTGGAACAAGCAATCAGCCCCAGCATTTT. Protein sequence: CASSIGTSNQPQHF.

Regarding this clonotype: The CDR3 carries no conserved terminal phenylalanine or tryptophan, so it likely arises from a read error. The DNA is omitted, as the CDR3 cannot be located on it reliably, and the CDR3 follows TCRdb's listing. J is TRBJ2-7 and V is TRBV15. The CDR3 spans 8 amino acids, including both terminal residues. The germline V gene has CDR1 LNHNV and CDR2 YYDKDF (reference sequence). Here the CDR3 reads CATSTNQQ.

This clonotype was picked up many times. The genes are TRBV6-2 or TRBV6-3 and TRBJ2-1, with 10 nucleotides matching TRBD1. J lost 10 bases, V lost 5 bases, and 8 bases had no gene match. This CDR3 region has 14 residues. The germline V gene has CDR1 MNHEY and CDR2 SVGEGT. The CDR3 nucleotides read TGTGCCAGCAGTCTTCCGGGACAGGGGAACGAGCAGTTCTTC. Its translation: CASSLPGQGNEQFF.

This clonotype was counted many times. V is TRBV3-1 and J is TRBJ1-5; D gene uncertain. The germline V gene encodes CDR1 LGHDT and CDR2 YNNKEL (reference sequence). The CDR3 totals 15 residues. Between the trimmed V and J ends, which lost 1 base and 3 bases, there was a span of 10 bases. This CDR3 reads CASSQVGGNNQPQHF. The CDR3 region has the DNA TGTGCCAGCAGCCAAGTGGGAGGGAACAATCAGCCCCAGCATTTT. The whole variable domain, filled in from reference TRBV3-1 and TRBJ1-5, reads DTAVSQTPKYLVTQMGNDKSIKCEQNLGHDTMYWYKQDSKKFLKIMFSYNNKELIINETVPNRFSPKSPDKAHLNLHINSLELGDSAVYFCASSQVGGNNQPQHFGDGTRLSIL.